The sequence of this TCR beta chain was determined in a study of cytomegalovirus exposure and HLA in healthy donors. The PCR ran on 60 Vbeta and 13 Jbeta primers. Assay used: immunoSEQ multiplex PCR; TCRdb lists only in-frame clones, some missing. The table records 40,000 or so clones, 90% of them present only once. This receptor was taken from a woman aged 18-30 years in good health and CMV-seronegative. Sequenced input: PBMCs.

The CDR3 nucleotides read TGTGCCACCAGCAGGGGAAGCCCAGGAGGGCCCTCGTGCAATGAGCAGTTCTTC. Its translation is CATSRGSPGGPSCNEQFF. This sequence joins TRBV15 and TRBJ2-1; weak D call: TRBD2 (6 bases). Germline lookup yields CDR1 LNHNV and CDR2 YYDKDF (reference sequence). With 3 bases removed from V and 6 bases from J, the gap between germline ends came to 24 bases. The CDR3 has 18 amino acids.